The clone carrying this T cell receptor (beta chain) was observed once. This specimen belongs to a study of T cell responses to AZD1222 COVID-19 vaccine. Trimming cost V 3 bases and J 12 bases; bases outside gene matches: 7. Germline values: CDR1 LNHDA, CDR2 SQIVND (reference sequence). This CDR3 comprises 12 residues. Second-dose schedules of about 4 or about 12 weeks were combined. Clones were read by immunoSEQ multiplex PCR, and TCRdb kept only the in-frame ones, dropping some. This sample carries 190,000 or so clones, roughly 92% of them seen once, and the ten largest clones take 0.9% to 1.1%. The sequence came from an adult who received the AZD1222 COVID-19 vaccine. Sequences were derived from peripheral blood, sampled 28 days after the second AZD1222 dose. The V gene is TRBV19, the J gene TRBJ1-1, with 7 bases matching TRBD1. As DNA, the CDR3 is TGTGCCAGTAGTATGGACAGGTTATGGACTTTCTTT. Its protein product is CASSMDRLWTFF. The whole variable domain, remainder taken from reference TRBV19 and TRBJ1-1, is DGGITQSPKYLFRKEGQNVTLSCEQNLNHDAMYWYRQDPGQGLRLIYYSQIVNDFQKGDIAEGYSVSREKKESFPLTVTSAQKNPTAFYLCASSMDRLWTFFGQGTRLTVV.